This T cell receptor beta chain stems from a study of read filtering for tumor transcriptome and immune sequencing. Study background: Patients were approximately 17 male and some 13 female, mean age approximately 70 years, range about 45 to 85.

This clonotype was found many times. Its target is unknown. The library was built from 400 ng RNA with molecular barcoded adaptors for alpha/delta and beta/gamma chains. Using its own MiXCR run on the reads, TCRdb lists one record per CDR3 protein. Of 60,000 to 75,000 distinct CDR3 sequences listed, roughly a fifth are singletons. Overall study findings and caveats: About 80% of IR-seq clonotypes had one read, totaling roughly 3.5% of reads; RNA-seq: 74.6% and 44.6%. The sorted CD138-negative fraction was a mixed bone marrow immune population, not purified T cells. IR-seq and RNA-seq agreed better without single-read clonotypes.

This CDR3 has 17 amino acids. Trimming took 0 bases from V and 1 from J, leaving 15 bases between them. The germline V gene has CDR1 MNHEY and CDR2 SVGAGI. Sequences were obtained from a population of CD138-negative cells sorted from bone marrow. The receptor comes from a donor aged 40 or over with multiple myeloma. This rearrangement joins TRBV6-5 to TRBJ1-1, with D perhaps TRBD1 (6 bases). The CDR3, as DNA: TGTGCCAGCAGTTACTCGATGGTGGACAGCAAGAACACTGAAGCTTTCTTT. This translates into CASSYSMVDSKNTEAFF.